This T cell receptor (beta chain) was recorded in a study of shared clonotypes between healthy human individuals. Findings and limits, study-wide: Among donors, the sharing of clonotypes was expected to be influenced by sequencing depth. Generation probability values for non-shared clonotypes were lower than those for clonotypes shared by all four donors.

Here immunoSEQ multiplex PCR was the method, and the copy in TCRdb shows in-frame clones only, minus some. This repertoire shows under 2,000,000 clones, about 95% found once; its top ten account for 1.2%. Concerning this clone: Its target is unknown. Within the sample, other DNA sequences also encode this same CDR3.

CD8 cells classed as naive were CD45RO-negative and positively selected for CCR7, excluding terminally differentiated effector memory CD45RA+ cells. The CDR3 runs to 12 residues. V shed 2 bases and J shed 2 bases, with 3 bases lying between them. Germline loops: CDR1 GTSNPN, CDR2 SVGIG (reference sequence). Specimen: naive CD8+ T cells sorted from blood. J is TRBJ2-2 and V is TRBV30; the D is unclear. This TCR was sampled from a man between 18 and 35 years old in good health. Here the CDR3 DNA reads TGTGCCTGGAGTACAAACACCGGGGAGCTGTTTTTT. This sequence encodes CAWSTNTGELFF. Complete variable domain (other parts from reference TRBV30 and TRBJ2-2): SQTIHQWPATLVQPVGSPLSLECTVEGTSNPNLYWYRQAAGRGLQLLFYSVGIGQISSEVPQNLSASRPQDRQFILSSKKLLLSDSGFYLCAWSTNTGELFFGEGSRLTVL.